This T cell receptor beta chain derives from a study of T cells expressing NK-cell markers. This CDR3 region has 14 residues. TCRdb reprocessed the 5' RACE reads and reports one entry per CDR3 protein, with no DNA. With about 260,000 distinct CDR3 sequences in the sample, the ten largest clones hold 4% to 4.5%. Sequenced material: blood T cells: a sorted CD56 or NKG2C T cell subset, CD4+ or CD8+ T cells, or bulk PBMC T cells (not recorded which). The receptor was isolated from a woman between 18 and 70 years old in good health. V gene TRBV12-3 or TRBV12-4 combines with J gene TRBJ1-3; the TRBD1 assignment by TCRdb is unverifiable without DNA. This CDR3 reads CASSLGGTGNTIYF.